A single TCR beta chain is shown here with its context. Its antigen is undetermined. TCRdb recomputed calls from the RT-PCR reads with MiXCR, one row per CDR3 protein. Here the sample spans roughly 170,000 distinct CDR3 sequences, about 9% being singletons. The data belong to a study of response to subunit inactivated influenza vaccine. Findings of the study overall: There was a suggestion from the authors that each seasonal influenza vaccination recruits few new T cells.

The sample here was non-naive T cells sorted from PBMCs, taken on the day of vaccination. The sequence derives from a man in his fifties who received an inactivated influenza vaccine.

CDR3 in DNA: TGTGCCAGCATTGGACCAGGCGGAAACACCATATATTTT. This translates into CASIGPGGNTIYF. The chain combines TRBV28 with TRBJ1-3; D ambiguous. V lost 7 bases and J lost 4, with 11 bases in between. The CDR3 covers 13 residues. Germline V gives CDR1 MDHEN, CDR2 SYDVKM.